This note documents a single T cell receptor (beta chain) sequence. The data were obtained in a study of technical replicates of blood from a few donors. The repertoire was sequenced with immunoSEQ multiplex PCR; TCRdb's copy has only in-frame clones and lacks some. The sample lists roughly 76,000 clones, around 92% occurring once. Per germline, CDR1 LNHDA and CDR2 SQIVND (reference sequence). The CDR3 runs to 17 residues. Losses at the gene ends were 7 bases for V and 0 bases for J; bases not matched to a gene: 8. V gene TRBV19 combines with J gene TRBJ2-6; 8 nucleotides line up with TRBD1. The sequencing input was T cells isolated from PBMCs. The TCR sequence derives from a human donor in good health. Some clones in this sample may be carry-over from other donors' samples. CDR3: CASKPGQVSSGANVLTF. The CDR3 coding sequence is TGTGCCAGTAAACCGGGACAGGTCAGCTCTGGGGCCAACGTCCTGACTTTC.